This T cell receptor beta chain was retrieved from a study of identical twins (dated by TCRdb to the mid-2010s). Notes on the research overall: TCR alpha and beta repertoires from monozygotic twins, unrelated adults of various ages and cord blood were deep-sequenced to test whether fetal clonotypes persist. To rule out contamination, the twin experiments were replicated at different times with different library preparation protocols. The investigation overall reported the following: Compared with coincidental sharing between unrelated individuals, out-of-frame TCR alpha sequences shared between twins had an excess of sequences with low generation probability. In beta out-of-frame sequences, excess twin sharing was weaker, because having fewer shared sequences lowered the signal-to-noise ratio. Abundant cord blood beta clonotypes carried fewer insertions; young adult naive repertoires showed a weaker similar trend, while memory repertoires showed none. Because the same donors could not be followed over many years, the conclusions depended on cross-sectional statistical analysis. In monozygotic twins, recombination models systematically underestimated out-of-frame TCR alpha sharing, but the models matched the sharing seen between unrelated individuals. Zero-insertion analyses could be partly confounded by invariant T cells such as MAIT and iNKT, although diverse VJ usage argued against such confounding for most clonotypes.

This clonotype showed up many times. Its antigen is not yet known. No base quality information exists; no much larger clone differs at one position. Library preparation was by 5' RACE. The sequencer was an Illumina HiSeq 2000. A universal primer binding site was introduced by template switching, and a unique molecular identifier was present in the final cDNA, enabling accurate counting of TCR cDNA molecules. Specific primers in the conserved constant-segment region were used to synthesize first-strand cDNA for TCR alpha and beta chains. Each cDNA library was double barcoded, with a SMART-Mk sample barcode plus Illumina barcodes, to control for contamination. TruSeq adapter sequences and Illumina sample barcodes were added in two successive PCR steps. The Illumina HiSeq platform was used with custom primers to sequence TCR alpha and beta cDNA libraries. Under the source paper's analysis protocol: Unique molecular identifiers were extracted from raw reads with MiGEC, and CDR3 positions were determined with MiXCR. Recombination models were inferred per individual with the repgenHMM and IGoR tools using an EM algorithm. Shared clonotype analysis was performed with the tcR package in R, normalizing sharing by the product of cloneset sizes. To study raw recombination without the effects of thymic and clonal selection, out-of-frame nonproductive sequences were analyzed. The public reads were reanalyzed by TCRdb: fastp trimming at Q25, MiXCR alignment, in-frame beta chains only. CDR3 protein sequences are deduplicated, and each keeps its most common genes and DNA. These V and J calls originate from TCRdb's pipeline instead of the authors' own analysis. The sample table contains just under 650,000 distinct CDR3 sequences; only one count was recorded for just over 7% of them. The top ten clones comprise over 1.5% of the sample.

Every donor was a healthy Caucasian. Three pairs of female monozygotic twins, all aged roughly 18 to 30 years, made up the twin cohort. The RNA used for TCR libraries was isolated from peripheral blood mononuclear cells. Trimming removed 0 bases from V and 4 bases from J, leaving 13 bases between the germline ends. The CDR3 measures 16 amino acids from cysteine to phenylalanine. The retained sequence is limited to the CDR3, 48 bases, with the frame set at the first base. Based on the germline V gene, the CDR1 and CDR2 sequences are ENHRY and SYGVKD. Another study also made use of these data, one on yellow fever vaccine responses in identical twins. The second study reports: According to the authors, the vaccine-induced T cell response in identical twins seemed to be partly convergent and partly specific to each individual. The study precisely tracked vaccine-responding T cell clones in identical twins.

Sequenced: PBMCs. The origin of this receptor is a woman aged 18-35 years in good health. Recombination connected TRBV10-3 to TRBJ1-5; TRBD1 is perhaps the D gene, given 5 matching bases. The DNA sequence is TGTGCCATCAGTGAGTCGACGGGGCCGGTAAATCAGCCCCAGCATTTT. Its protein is CAISESTGPVNQPQHF.